This TCR beta chain was identified in a study of blood T cell repertoires in COVID-19. V was pared by 6 bases and J by 8 bases, with 16 bases between. The CDR3 is 13 residues long. Germline V lookup: CDR1 MNHEY, CDR2 SMNVEV (reference sequence). The authors' processing: Quantification of nucleated cells was approximated via reference gene primer amplification. The repertoire was sequenced with immunoSEQ multiplex PCR; TCRdb's copy has only in-frame clones and lacks some. The D gene and trimming were derived from the DNA, and the V and J assignments and clone size from that table. In the table there are about 60,000 clones, 65% to 80% of which are singletons.

The V call is TRBV27, the J call TRBJ1-2; perhaps TRBD1 as D (6 bases). The clonotype originates from a woman in her 70s with acute or convalescent COVID-19. The sequenced sample consisted of peripheral blood. The CDR3 protein is CASSLTGFRGYTF. For the CDR3, the DNA is TGTGCCAGCAGCCTGACAGGTTTTCGGGGCTACACCTTC.